This T cell receptor beta chain emerged from a study of blood T cell repertoires in COVID-19. Produced via immunoSEQ multiplex PCR; TCRdb's table is partial and in-frame only. The profile shows about 150,000 clones, 79% of them singletons. This clone has a single count. CDR3 length: 13 residues. Germline V CDR1 and CDR2: MGHDK, SYGVNS. Trimming removed 3 bases at V and 7 bases at J, with 10 bases between. Input material: peripheral blood. The rearrangement links TRBV25-1 to TRBJ2-1, with TRBD1 as a possible D gene (6 bases). This sequence was found in a man aged 50-59 years with active or convalescent COVID-19. The CDR3 protein is CASSEPDRNEQFF. The DNA of the CDR3 is TGTGCCAGCAGTGAGCCTGACAGGAATGAGCAGTTCTTC.